This TCR beta chain was captured by sequencing in a study of identical twins. Whole-study findings and limits: Fewer insertions marked abundant cord blood beta clonotypes; young adult naive trended weakly, memory not at all.

This clonotype has only a few counts. Its antigen remains unknown. The CDR3 runs 16 residues. Per the germline V gene, CDR1 is LGHDT and CDR2 is YNNKEL (reference sequence). V lost 5 bases to trimming and J lost 1 base, with 17 bases between them. Using its own MiXCR run on the 5' RACE reads, TCRdb lists one record per CDR3 protein. Here the sample spans 210,000 or so distinct CDR3 sequences, around 15% being singletons. This sample was also put to use in a study of T cells expressing NK-cell markers.

This chain uses TRBV3-1 with TRBJ2-5, with D unresolved. The sample consisted of CD8+ T cells sorted from blood. The clonotype was recovered from a woman between 18 and 29 years old in good health. The DNA for the CDR3 is TGTGCCAGCAGCTCCGCGTCAAGTGTCGGCCAAGAGACCCAGTACTTC. Its protein is CASSSASSVGQETQYF.